The 30 T cell receptor beta chains below come from one sample, sequenced in a study of shared clonotypes between healthy human individuals. The protocol was immunoSEQ multiplex PCR, while the TCRdb copy is restricted to in-frame clones and leaves out a portion. The sample includes about 2.3 million clones, around 92% of them seen just once. Sequenced sample: naive CD4+ T cells from PBMCs. The subset here: CD45RA+ positively selected. These receptors came from a man between 18 and 35 years old in good health. Some clones in this sample may be carry-over from other donors' samples.

V and J are TRBV18 and TRBJ1-3, with D perhaps matching TRBD1 (6 bases). In germline, CDR1 is KGHSH, CDR2 LQKENI. Deletions cut 6 bases from V and 0 bases from J, with 15 bases between. The CDR3 loop spans 16 amino acids. The DNA of the CDR3 is TGTGCCAGCTCTCCCACAACAGGGAGCTCTGGAAACACCATATATTTT. It translates to CASSPTTGSSGNTIYF.

V usage is TRBV7-3 and J usage is TRBJ2-1; perhaps D is TRBD1 or TRBD2 (5 bases each). Germline loops: CDR1 SGHTA, CDR2 FQGTGA. V was clipped by 6 bases and J by 0 bases, with 12 bases between them. The CDR3 is 15 amino acids. For the CDR3, the DNA is TGTGCCAGCAGTCGGGACGGTAGCTCCTACAATGAGCAGTTCTTC. Translation: CASSRDGSSYNEQFF.

This clone has a single count. The chain couples TRBV18 to TRBJ1-1, with 8 bases aligning to TRBD1. V lost 4 bases to trimming and J lost 6 bases; unmatched junction nucleotides: 7. Germline V gives CDR1 KGHSH, CDR2 LQKENI. The CDR3 has 14 amino acids. The CDR3 loop reads CASSQNGQGAEAFF. CDR3 coding DNA: TGTGCCAGCTCACAAAACGGACAGGGCGCTGAAGCTTTCTTT.

Points on this clone: One end of the junction does not line up with germline, which may come from a read error. The CDR3 DNA follows: TGCGCCATAGGGTCTGGGGCCAACGTCCTGACTTTC. As protein: CAIGSGANVLTF. The rearrangement joins TRBV6-5 to TRBJ2-6; D is ambiguous. CDR1 MNHEY and CDR2 SVGAGI come from the germline V gene. The CDR3 covers 12 residues.

This clone came up once. The CDR3 nucleotides read TGTGCCTGGACCAGGGGGCTTGCCTACGAGCAGTACTTC. Encoded protein: CAWTRGLAYEQYF. The rearrangement joins TRBV30 to TRBJ2-7, with 8 bases identical to TRBD1. CDR1 and CDR2 from the germline V gene are GTSNPN and SVGIG (reference sequence). V lost 4 bases to trimming and J lost 2 bases; unmatched junction nucleotides: 4. This CDR3 has 13 residues.

The chain combines TRBV11-2 with TRBJ2-3, with 8 bases matching TRBD2. The germline gives CDR1 SGHAT, CDR2 FQNNGV. J gave up 6 bases and V 5 bases, and 1 base lay outside the gene matches. The CDR3 extends over 12 amino acids. The DNA of the CDR3 is TGTGCCAGCAGCCCGGGAGGGGATACGCAGTATTTT. It encodes CASSPGGDTQYF.

The chain joins TRBV6-5 to TRBJ2-5; 8 bases fit TRBD1. Matching the DNA end better, TRBJ2-7 makes the J call doubtful. This CDR3 is built from 14 residues. In germline, CDR1 is MNHEY, CDR2 SVGAGI. In nucleotides, the CDR3 is TGTGCCAGCAGTGACCGGGACAGGTCCTACGAGCAGTACTTC. This encodes CASSDRDRSYEQYF.

The chain combines TRBV28 with TRBJ1-5; unclear D gene. The ends were cut back, 10 bases at V and 1 base at J, with 23 bases in the middle. Germline CDR1 is MDHEN and CDR2 is SYDVKM. The CDR3 length is 17 residues. CDR3 sequence (DNA): TGTGCCACCCTCCCGGGCAGTCTGATGGGCAGCAATCAGCCCCAGCATTTT. Its translation is CATLPGSLMGSNQPQHF. The full variable domain, completed using reference TRBV28 and TRBJ1-5, is DVKVTQSSRYLVKRTGEKVFLECVQDMDHENMFWYRQDPGLGLRLIYFSYDVKMKEKGDIPEGYSVSREKKERFSLILESASTNQTSMYLCATLPGSLMGSNQPQHFGDGTRLSIL.

The chain carries TRBV30 and TRBJ2-3; no clear D. Between the trimmed V and J ends, which lost 1 base and 0 bases, there was a span of 5 bases. CDR1 and CDR2 (germline): GTSNPN, SVGIG (reference sequence). The CDR3 extends over 13 amino acids. This CDR3 reads CAWSGMSTDTQYF. CDR3 DNA: TGTGCCTGGAGTGGGATGAGCACAGATACGCAGTATTTT.

The rearrangement uses TRBV29-1 and TRBJ1-2; D unclear. There are 14 residues in the CDR3. V was clipped by 2 bases and J by 4 bases, with 14 bases between them. Germline values: CDR1 SQVTM, CDR2 ANQGSEA. CDR3 nucleotides: TGCAGCGTTGAAACGCAGACGCTTGGCTATGGCTACACCTTC. This gives the protein CSVETQTLGYGYTF.

This chain joins TRBV7-2 and TRBJ2-3; no reliable D call. The CDR3 covers 14 residues. The germline V gene encodes CDR1 SGHTA and CDR2 FQGNSA. Trimming pared 2 bases from V and 5 bases from J, leaving 11 bases between. The CDR3 here is CASSLLGMGDTQYF. The CDR3 DNA reads TGTGCCAGCAGCTTATTAGGGATGGGAGATACGCAGTATTTT.

This chain links TRBV29-1 with TRBJ1-4; D is perhaps TRBD1 (5 bases). The germline V gene encodes CDR1 SQVTM and CDR2 ANQGSEA. The CDR3 consists of 15 residues. V lost 4 bases, J lost 6 bases, and 18 bases lay in between. CDR3 residues: CSVGELGGTDEKLFF. The CDR3, as DNA: TGCAGCGTTGGGGAGTTGGGAGGGACGGATGAAAAACTGTTTTTT.

J is TRBJ2-7 and V is TRBV6-1; no reliable D call. CDR1 is MNHNS and CDR2 is SASEGT in the germline V gene. CDR3 length: 14 residues. Trimming pared 1 base from V and 2 bases from J, leaving 9 bases between. CDR3 DNA sequence: TGTGCCAGCAGTGAAGGCGGAGAAGCCTACGAGCAGTACTTC. This sequence encodes CASSEGGEAYEQYF.

The chain couples TRBV12-5 to TRBJ2-2; TRBD1 agrees at 10 bases. Germline V CDR1 and CDR2: LGHNT, FRNRAP. Unmatched junction bases numbered 4, after V lost 1 base and J lost 5 bases. There are 16 residues in the CDR3. This CDR3 reads CASGLGDRGDTGELFF. DNA for the CDR3: TGTGCTAGTGGTTTGGGGGACAGGGGAGATACCGGGGAGCTGTTTTTT.

The chain is built from TRBV28 and TRBJ2-5; D gene ambiguous. CDR1 is MDHEN and CDR2 is SYDVKM in the germline V gene. CDR3 length: 12 residues. With 6 bases removed from V and 3 bases from J, the gap between germline ends came to 8 bases. The CDR3: CASRLREETQYF. CDR3 sequence (DNA): TGTGCCAGCAGGCTACGCGAAGAGACCCAGTACTTC.

This chain connects TRBV4-2 to TRBJ2-3; the D gene could be TRBD1 or TRBD2 (5 bases each). Germline-derived CDR1 and CDR2 are LGHNA and YNFKEQ. This CDR3 has 15 residues. V gave up 5 bases and J gave up 3 bases, with 15 bases separating them. CDR3 in amino acids: CASSTPAEGTDTQYF. CDR3 in DNA: TGTGCCAGCAGCACCCCAGCAGAGGGGACAGATACGCAGTATTTT.

The chain has TRBV2 and TRBJ1-3; TRBD1 might be the D (6 bases). The CDR3 contains 13 residues. V lost 5 bases and J lost 2, with 7 bases in between. Germline V gene data show CDR1 as SNHLY and CDR2 as FYNNEI. The CDR3 region has the DNA TGTGCCAGCAGTACAGGGACTGGAAACACCATATATTTT. Amino acid sequence: CASSTGTGNTIYF.

This clone turned up a few times. The rearrangement joins TRBV6-6 to TRBJ1-2; perhaps TRBD1 as D (5 bases). V was cut by 6 bases and J by 8 bases, with 13 bases left in between. This CDR3 has 12 residues. The germline V gene has CDR1 MNHNY and CDR2 SVGAGI (reference sequence). For the CDR3, the DNA is TGTGCCAGCAGCCGGGACCGCGAAGGCTACACCTTC. It encodes CASSRDREGYTF.

The chain is built from TRBV7-3 and TRBJ2-3; 8 bases align to TRBD2. Germline assignment: CDR1 SGHTA and CDR2 FQGTGA. The V gene end was trimmed by 4 bases and the J gene end by 5 bases; junction bases not matched to a gene: 8. This CDR3 spans 15 amino acids. DNA of the CDR3: TGTGCCAGCAGCTCCGACGGGAGGGGGATAGATACGCAGTATTTT. Its translation: CASSSDGRGIDTQYF.

On this clone itself: Distinct nucleotide sequences in the sample also encode this CDR3. This chain joins TRBV5-1 and TRBJ2-7; the match to TRBD1 covers 9 bases. The CDR3 contains 13 residues. The germline V gene encodes CDR1 SGHRS and CDR2 YFSETQ. With 3 bases clipped from V and 5 bases from J, the junction kept 3 bases outside the gene matches. As DNA, the CDR3 is TGCGCCAGCAGCTCGGGACAGGGTAACGAGCAGTACTTC. Encoded protein: CASSSGQGNEQYF. The full variable domain, completed using reference TRBV5-1 and TRBJ2-7, is KAGVTQTPRYLIKTRGQQVTLSCSPISGHRSVSWYQQTPGQGLQFLFEYFSETQRNKGNFPGRFSGRQFSNSRSEMNVSTLELGDSALYLCASSSGQGNEQYFGPGTRLTVT.

V is TRBV7-9 and J is TRBJ2-2; TRBD2 matches at 13 bases. The length of the CDR3 is 18 residues. Germline V gene data show CDR1 as SEHNR and CDR2 as FQNEAQ (reference sequence). Unmatched junction bases numbered 8, after V lost 5 bases and J lost 2 bases. The DNA for the CDR3 is TGTGCCAGCAGCGGATGGACTAGCGGGAGCGCAAACACCGGGGAGCTGTTTTTT. Amino acids: CASSGWTSGSANTGELFF. Looking up the rest from reference TRBV7-9 and TRBJ2-2 gives the full variable domain: DTGVSQNPRHKITKRGQNVTFRCDPISEHNRLYWYRQTLGQGPEFLTYFQNEAQLEKSRLLSDRFSAERPKGSFSTLEIQRTEQGDSAMYLCASSGWTSGSANTGELFFGEGSRLTVL.

The chain couples TRBV28 to TRBJ2-7; 7 bases agree with TRBD1. V shed 5 bases, J shed 0 bases, and the junction held 10 bases outside the gene matches. This CDR3 region has 16 residues. The V gene's germline CDR1 is MDHEN and CDR2 SYDVKM. The chain's CDR3 is CASSPPLAGGSYEQYF. The CDR3 coding sequence is TGTGCCAGCAGTCCACCCTTGGCAGGGGGCTCCTACGAGCAGTACTTC.

V gene TRBV30 combines with J gene TRBJ1-5; D is uncertain. The CDR3 spans 15 residues. The V gene's germline CDR1 is GTSNPN and CDR2 SVGIG (reference sequence). Deletions cut 4 bases from V and 6 bases from J, with 19 bases between. The CDR3, as DNA: TGTGCCTGGACCCGTTCCGCCTTAGGGAGTCAGCCCCAGCATTTT. Encoded protein: CAWTRSALGSQPQHF.

The chain couples TRBV7-2 to TRBJ2-3; 7 bases line up with TRBD2. V gave up 0 bases and J gave up 0 bases; unmatched junction bases: 3. This CDR3 is built from 16 residues. Per germline, CDR1 SGHTA and CDR2 FQGNSA. As DNA, the CDR3 is TGTGCCAGCAGCTTAGCCAGCGGGGCTAGCACAGATACGCAGTATTTT. Translating gives CASSLASGASTDTQYF. The entire variable domain, with the rest obtained from reference TRBV7-2 and TRBJ2-3, is as follows: GAGVSQSPSNKVTEKGKDVELRCDPISGHTALYWYRQSLGQGLEFLIYFQGNSAPDKSGLPSDRFSAERTGGSVSTLTIQRTQQEDSAVYLCASSLASGASTDTQYFGPGTRLTVL.

V gene TRBV7-6 combines with J gene TRBJ2-3; unclear D gene. Germline assignment: CDR1 SGHVS and CDR2 FNYEAQ. The CDR3 loop spans 16 amino acids. Trimming removed 7 bases at V and 0 bases at J, with 17 bases between. The CDR3 loop is CASNIGYRTSTDTQYF. DNA of the CDR3: TGTGCCAGCAACATAGGATACAGAACTAGCACAGATACGCAGTATTTT. Using reference TRBV7-6 and TRBJ2-3 for the parts outside the CDR3, the full variable domain is GAGVSQSPRYKVTKRGQDVALRCDPISGHVSLYWYRQALGQGPEFLTYFNYEAQQDKSGLPNDRFSAERPEGSISTLTIQRTEQRDSAMYRCASNIGYRTSTDTQYFGPGTRLTVL.

The gene calls are TRBV5-1 and TRBJ2-1; no reliable D call. The germline CDR1 and CDR2 sequences are SGHRS and YFSETQ. This CDR3 contains 14 residues. V lost 1 base and J 7 bases, leaving 12 bases between the germline ends. Here the CDR3 reads CASSLTILVNEQFF. The CDR3 nucleotides read TGCGCCAGCAGCTTGACCATCCTAGTGAATGAGCAGTTCTTC.

Here the CDR3 reads CASSGYRATTDTQYF. The CDR3 DNA reads as TGTGCCAGCAGCGGATACAGGGCAACTACAGATACGCAGTATTTT. The rearrangement uses TRBV5-5 and TRBJ2-3; TRBD1 is a possible D gene (6 bases). The germline gives CDR1 SGHKS, CDR2 YYEKEE (reference sequence). Between the trimmed V and J ends, which lost 4 bases and 3 bases, there was a span of 15 bases. The CDR3 is 15 residues long.

This chain connects TRBV5-8 to TRBJ2-5; no reliable D call. V was shortened by 4 bases and J by 5 bases, with 15 bases between the two germline ends. Germline assignment: CDR1 SGHTS and CDR2 YDEGEE. The CDR3 is made up of 14 amino acids. The CDR3, as DNA: TGTGCCAGCAGCGGTTCGTGGGTTTGGGAGACCCAGTACTTC. Its protein is CASSGSWVWETQYF.

This clone showed up just once. The gene calls are TRBV27 and TRBJ2-1; the D gene is possibly TRBD1 (5 bases). Germline loops: CDR1 MNHEY, CDR2 SMNVEV (reference sequence). The V end was cut by 5 bases, the J end by 8 bases, with 7 bases between. CDR3 length: 11 residues. In DNA form, the CDR3 reads TGTGCCAGCAGTCTAGGGGATGAGCAGTTCTTC. It yields the protein CASSLGDEQFF.

The chain is built from TRBV6-1 and TRBJ2-7, with 8 nucleotides matching TRBD2. Germline values: CDR1 MNHNS, CDR2 SASEGT. This CDR3 comprises 15 residues. The ends lost 6 bases at V and 1 base at J; junction bases unmatched: 8. CDR3 amino acids: CASRGLAFRSYEQYF. In DNA, the CDR3 is TGTGCCAGCAGAGGACTAGCTTTTAGGTCCTACGAGCAGTACTTC.